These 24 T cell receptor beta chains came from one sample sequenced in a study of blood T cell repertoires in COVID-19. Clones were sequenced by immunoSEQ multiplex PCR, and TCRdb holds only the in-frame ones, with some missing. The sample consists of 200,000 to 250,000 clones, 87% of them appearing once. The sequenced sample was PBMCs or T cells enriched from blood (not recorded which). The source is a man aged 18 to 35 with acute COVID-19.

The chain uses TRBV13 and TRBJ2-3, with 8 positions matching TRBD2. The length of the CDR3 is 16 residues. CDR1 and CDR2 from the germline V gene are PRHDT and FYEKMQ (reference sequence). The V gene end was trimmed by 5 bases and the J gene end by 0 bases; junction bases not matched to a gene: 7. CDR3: CASSRRPGGSTDTQYF. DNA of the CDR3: TGTGCCAGCAGCCGTCGACCGGGAGGGAGCACAGATACGCAGTATTTT.

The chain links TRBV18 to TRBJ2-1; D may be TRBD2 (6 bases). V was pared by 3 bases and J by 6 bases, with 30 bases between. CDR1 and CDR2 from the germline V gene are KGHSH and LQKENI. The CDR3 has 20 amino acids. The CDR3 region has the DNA TGTGCCAGCTCACCCCGAAAAAGACTAGTGAACACCCTCCCGGGCAATGAGCAGTTCTTC. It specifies CASSPRKRLVNTLPGNEQFF.

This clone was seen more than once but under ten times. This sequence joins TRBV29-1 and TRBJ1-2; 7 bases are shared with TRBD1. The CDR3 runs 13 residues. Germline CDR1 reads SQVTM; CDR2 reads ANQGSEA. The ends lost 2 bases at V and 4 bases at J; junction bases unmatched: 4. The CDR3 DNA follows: TGCAGCGTTGAACGGTGGGACAGCTATGGCTACACCTTC. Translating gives CSVERWDSYGYTF.

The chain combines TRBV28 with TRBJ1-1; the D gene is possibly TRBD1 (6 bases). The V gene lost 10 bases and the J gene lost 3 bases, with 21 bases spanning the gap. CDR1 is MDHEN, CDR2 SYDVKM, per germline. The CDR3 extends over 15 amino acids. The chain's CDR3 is CATREVTGWDTEAFF. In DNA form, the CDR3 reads TGTGCCACCCGTGAAGTGACAGGATGGGACACTGAAGCTTTCTTT.

This chain's CDR3 is CASIDGTVYEQYF. The DNA of the CDR3 is TGTGCCAGCATTGACGGGACAGTCTACGAGCAGTACTTC. The chain links TRBV28 to TRBJ2-7; TRBD1 matches at 7 bases. The CDR3 runs 13 residues. Germline V lookup: CDR1 MDHEN, CDR2 SYDVKM. Germline trimming cut 7 bases from V and 3 bases from J; bases unmatched to any gene: 6. The full variable domain, with the rest looked up from reference TRBV28 and TRBJ2-7, is DVKVTQSSRYLVKRTGEKVFLECVQDMDHENMFWYRQDPGLGLRLIYFSYDVKMKEKGDIPEGYSVSREKKERFSLILESASTNQTSMYLCASIDGTVYEQYFGPGTRLTVT.

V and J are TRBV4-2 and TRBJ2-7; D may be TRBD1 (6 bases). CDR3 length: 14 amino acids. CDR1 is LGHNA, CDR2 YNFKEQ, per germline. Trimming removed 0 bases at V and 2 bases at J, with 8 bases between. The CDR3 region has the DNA TGTGCCAGCAGCCAAGAGGCAGGGGCCTACGAGCAGTACTTC. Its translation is CASSQEAGAYEQYF.

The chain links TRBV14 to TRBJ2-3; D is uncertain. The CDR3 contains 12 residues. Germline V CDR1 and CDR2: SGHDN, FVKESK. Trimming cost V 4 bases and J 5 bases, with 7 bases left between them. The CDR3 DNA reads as TGTGCCAGCAGCCCCTGGAGAGATACGCAGTATTTT. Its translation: CASSPWRDTQYF.

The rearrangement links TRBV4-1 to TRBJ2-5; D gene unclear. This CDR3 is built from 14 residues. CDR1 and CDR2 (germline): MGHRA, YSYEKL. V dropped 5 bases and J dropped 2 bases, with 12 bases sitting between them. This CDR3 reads CASSINTVQETQYF. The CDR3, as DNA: TGCGCCAGCAGCATCAATACAGTTCAAGAGACCCAGTACTTC.

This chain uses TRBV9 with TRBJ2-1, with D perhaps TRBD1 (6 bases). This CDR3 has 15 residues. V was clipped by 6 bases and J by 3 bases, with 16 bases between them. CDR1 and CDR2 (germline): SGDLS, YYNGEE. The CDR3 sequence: CASTRTGSNYNEQFF. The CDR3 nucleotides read TGTGCCAGCACCAGAACAGGGTCGAACTACAATGAGCAGTTCTTC.

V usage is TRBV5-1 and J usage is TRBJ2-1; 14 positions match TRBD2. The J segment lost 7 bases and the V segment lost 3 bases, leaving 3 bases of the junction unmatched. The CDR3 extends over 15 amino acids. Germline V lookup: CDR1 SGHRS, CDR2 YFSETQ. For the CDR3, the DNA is TGCGCCAGCAGCTGGGGACTAGCGGGAGATAATGAGCAGTTCTTC. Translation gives CASSWGLAGDNEQFF.

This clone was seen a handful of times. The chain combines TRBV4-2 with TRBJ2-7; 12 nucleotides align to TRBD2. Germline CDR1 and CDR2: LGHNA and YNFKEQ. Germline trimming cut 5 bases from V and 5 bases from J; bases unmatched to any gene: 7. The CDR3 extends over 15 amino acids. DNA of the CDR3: TGTGCCAGCAGCTCACTAGCGGGAGGTTCGGACGAGCAGTACTTC. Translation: CASSSLAGGSDEQYF.

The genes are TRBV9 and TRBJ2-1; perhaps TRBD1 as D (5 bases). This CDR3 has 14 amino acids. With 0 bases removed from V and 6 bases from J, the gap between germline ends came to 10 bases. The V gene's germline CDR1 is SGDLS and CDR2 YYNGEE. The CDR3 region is CASSVEGEPNEQFF. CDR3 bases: TGTGCCAGCAGCGTAGAAGGGGAACCCAATGAGCAGTTCTTC.

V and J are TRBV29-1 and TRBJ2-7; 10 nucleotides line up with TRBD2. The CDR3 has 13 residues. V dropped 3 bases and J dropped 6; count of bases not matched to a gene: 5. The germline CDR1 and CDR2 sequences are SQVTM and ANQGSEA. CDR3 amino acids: CSVETSGYTEQYF. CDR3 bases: TGCAGCGTTGAGACTAGCGGGTACACCGAGCAGTACTTC.

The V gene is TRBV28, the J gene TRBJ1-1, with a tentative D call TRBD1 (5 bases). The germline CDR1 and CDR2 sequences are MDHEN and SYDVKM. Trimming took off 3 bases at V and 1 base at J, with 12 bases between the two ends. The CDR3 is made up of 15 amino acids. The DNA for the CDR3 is TGTGCCAGCAGTTTCAGGGCTGTGAGGAACACTGAAGCTTTCTTT. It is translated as CASSFRAVRNTEAFF.

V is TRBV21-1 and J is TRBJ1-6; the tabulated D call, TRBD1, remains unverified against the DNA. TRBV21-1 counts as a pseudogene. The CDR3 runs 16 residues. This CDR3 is CASSKVNSLYNSPLHF. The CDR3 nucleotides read TGTGCCAGCAGCAAAGTTAACAGCCTTTATAATTCACCCCTCCACTTT.

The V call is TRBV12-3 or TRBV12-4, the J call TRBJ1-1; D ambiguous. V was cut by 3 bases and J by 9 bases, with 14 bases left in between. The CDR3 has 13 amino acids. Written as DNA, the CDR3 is TGTGCCAGCAGTTTTAGCGGCGGGAGGAAAGCTTTCTTT. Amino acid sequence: CASSFSGGRKAFF.

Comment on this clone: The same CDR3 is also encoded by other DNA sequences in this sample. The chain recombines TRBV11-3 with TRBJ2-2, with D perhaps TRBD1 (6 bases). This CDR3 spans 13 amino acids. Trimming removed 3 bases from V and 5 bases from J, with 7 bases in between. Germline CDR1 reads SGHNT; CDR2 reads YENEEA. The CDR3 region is CASSFRGTGELFF. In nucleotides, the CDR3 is TGTGCCAGCAGCTTTAGGGGGACCGGGGAGCTGTTTTTT.

DNA for the CDR3: TGTGCCAGCAGCCAAGGGCAGACAGATGGCTACACCTTC. Translation: CASSQGQTDGYTF. V usage is TRBV3-1 (or the pseudogene TRBV3-2) and J usage is TRBJ1-2; tentative D call: TRBD1 (5 bases). CDR3 size: 13 residues. CDR1 LGHDT and CDR2 YNNKEL come from the germline V gene (reference sequence). V was shortened by 1 base and J by 6 bases, with 9 bases between the two germline ends.

CDR3 nucleotide sequence: TGTGCCAGCAGCCCCCGGGACAGGGCTAATACCCTCTATGGCTACACCTTC. This encodes CASSPRDRANTLYGYTF. The chain links TRBV21-1 to TRBJ1-2; the table's D call, TRBD1, was not checked against the DNA. TRBV21-1 is an annotated pseudogene. The CDR3 loop spans 17 amino acids.

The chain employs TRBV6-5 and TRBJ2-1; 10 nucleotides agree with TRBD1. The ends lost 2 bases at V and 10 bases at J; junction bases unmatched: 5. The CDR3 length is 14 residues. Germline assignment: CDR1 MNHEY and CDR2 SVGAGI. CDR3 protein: CASSYGTGVQEQFF. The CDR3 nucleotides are TGTGCCAGCAGTTACGGGACAGGGGTACAAGAGCAGTTCTTC.

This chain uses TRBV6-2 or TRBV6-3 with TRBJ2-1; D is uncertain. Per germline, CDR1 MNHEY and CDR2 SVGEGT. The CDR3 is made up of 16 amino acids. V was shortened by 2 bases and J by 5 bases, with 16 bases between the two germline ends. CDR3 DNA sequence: TGTGCCAGCAGTTACCAACAGTTTGCTGCAAACAATGAGCAGTTCTTC. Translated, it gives CASSYQQFAANNEQFF.

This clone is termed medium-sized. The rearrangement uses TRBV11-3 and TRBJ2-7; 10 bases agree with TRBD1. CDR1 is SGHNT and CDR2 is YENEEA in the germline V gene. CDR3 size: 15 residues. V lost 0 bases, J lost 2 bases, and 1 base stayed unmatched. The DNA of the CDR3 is TGTGCCAGCAGCTTAGAGGACAGGGGGGCCTACGAGCAGTACTTC. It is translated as CASSLEDRGAYEQYF. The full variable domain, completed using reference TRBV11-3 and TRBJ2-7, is EAGVVQSPRYKIIEKKQPVAFWCNPISGHNTLYWYLQNLGQGPELLIRYENEEAVDDSQLPKDRFSAERLKGVDSTLKIQPAELGDSAVYLCASSLEDRGAYEQYFGPGTRLTVT.

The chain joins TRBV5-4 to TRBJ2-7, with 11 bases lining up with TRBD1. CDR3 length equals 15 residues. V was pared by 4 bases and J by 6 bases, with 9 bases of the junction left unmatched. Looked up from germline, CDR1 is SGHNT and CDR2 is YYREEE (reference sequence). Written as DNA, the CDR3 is TGTGCCAGCAGCACGGGGACAGGGGGACGTCGCGAGCAGTACTTC. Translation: CASSTGTGGRREQYF. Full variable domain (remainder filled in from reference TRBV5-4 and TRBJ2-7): ETGVTQSPTHLIKTRGQQVTLRCSSQSGHNTVSWYQQALGQGPQFIFQYYREEENGRGNFPPRFSGLQFPNYSSELNVNALELDDSALYLCASSTGTGGRREQYFGPGTRLTVT.

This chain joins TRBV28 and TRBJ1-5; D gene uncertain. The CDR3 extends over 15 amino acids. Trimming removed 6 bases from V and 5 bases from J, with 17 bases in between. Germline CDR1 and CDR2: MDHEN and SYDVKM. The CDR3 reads CASRRLTQRDQPQHF. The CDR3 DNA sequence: TGTGCCAGCAGAAGACTAACCCAGAGGGATCAGCCCCAGCATTTT.